This T cell receptor (beta chain) stems from a study of PD-1 blockade in classical Hodgkin lymphoma. Concerning this clone itself: The antigen is unknown.

Study outcomes and limitations: Reported findings placed baseline TCR diversity lower in newly diagnosed patients (compared with healthy donors).

Brentuximab vedotin exposure varied, and every patient relapsed after autologous stem cell transplantation. The V gene lost 4 bases and the J gene lost 4 bases, with 5 bases spanning the gap. CDR1 and CDR2 (germline): LNHDA, SQIVND (reference sequence). CDR3 length equals 13 residues. Sequencing used immunoSEQ multiplex PCR; TCRdb keeps in-frame clones, though not all of them. Of approximately 84,000 clones detected, around 86% appear once; the ten largest clones hold roughly a fifth. The clonotype comes from a human donor with classical Hodgkin lymphoma. This chain connects TRBV19 to TRBJ1-6; D is unresolved. The material was peripheral blood mononuclear cells (PBMCs), obtained at baseline. Here the CDR3 reads CASSTQYNSPLHF. Written as DNA, the CDR3 is TGTGCCAGTAGTACACAGTATAATTCACCCCTCCACTTT.